Below, 18 T cell receptor beta chains from the same sample are listed, as sequenced in a study of graft-versus-host responses after intestinal transplantation. Sequenced by immunoSEQ multiplex PCR; TCRdb stores in-frame clones only, minus some. The repertoire holds about 100,000 clones, around 91% seen once, with approximately 0.17% in the top ten. These receptors lack a known antigen. Sequencing was performed on unstimulated CD4+ T cells sorted from spleen or lymph node cells, taken before transplant. The receptors stem from a human donor who was the organ donor for an intestinal transplant.

V gene TRBV5-1 combines with J gene TRBJ2-5, with D possibly TRBD1 on 5 matching bases. Looked up from germline, CDR1 is SGHRS and CDR2 is YFSETQ. The CDR3 spans 14 residues. V dropped 1 base and J dropped 6 bases, with 13 bases sitting between them. CDR3 coding DNA: TGCGCCAGCAGCTTGTTAAGGGGCGAGCAGACCCAGTACTTC. It encodes CASSLLRGEQTQYF.

The chain uses TRBV4-1 and TRBJ1-1; 8 bases match TRBD1. CDR1 MGHRA and CDR2 YSYEKL come from the germline V gene. After removal of 2 bases from V and 1 base from J, the junction contained 3 bases not matched to a gene. The CDR3 totals 15 residues. The CDR3 region has the DNA TGCGCCAGCAGCCAACCCGGACAGGGGAACACTGAAGCTTTCTTT. Translating gives CASSQPGQGNTEAFF.

The chain couples TRBV4-1 to TRBJ1-5; D gene unclear. The V and J ends lost 3 bases and 3 bases respectively, with 15 bases between them. CDR3 length: 16 amino acids. Germline assignment: CDR1 MGHRA and CDR2 YSYEKL. The CDR3 spells CASSHPSGQVNQPQHF. The CDR3 DNA sequence: TGCGCCAGCAGCCACCCTTCAGGTCAGGTCAATCAGCCCCAGCATTTT.

This clone showed up just a few times. The chain couples TRBV19 to TRBJ2-7; tentatively, D is TRBD1 (5 bases). The V gene lost 6 bases and the J gene lost 3 bases, with 21 bases spanning the gap. The CDR3 spans 16 residues. Germline CDR1 LNHDA, CDR2 SQIVND (reference sequence). This chain's CDR3 is CASSFGPGISNYEQYF. CDR3 DNA sequence: TGTGCCAGTAGCTTCGGCCCAGGGATCTCAAACTACGAGCAGTACTTC. The full variable domain, in which reference TRBV19 and TRBJ2-7 provide the parts outside the CDR3, is DGGITQSPKYLFRKEGQNVTLSCEQNLNHDAMYWYRQDPGQGLRLIYYSQIVNDFQKGDIAEGYSVSREKKESFPLTVTSAQKNPTAFYLCASSFGPGISNYEQYFGPGTRLTVT.

This chain links TRBV7-2 with TRBJ2-4; TRBD2 matches at 8 bases. V dropped 4 bases and J dropped 0; count of bases not matched to a gene: 5. Germline CDR1 reads SGHTA; CDR2 reads FQGNSA. This CDR3 is built from 16 residues. Written as DNA, the CDR3 is TGTGCCAGCAGCTCAACTAGCGGTGGAGCCAAAAACATTCAGTACTTC. Translated, it gives CASSSTSGGAKNIQYF.

V is TRBV7-2 and J is TRBJ1-2; weak D call: TRBD1 (5 bases). CDR1 is SGHTA and CDR2 is FQGNSA in the germline V gene. The CDR3 runs 16 residues. Trimming cost V 2 bases and J 4 bases, with 17 bases left between them. Here the CDR3 DNA reads TGTGCCAGCAGCTTAAATCGGGTCAGGGCCTCCTATGGCTACACCTTC. It translates to CASSLNRVRASYGYTF. Full variable domain (remainder filled in from reference TRBV7-2 and TRBJ1-2): GAGVSQSPSNKVTEKGKDVELRCDPISGHTALYWYRQSLGQGLEFLIYFQGNSAPDKSGLPSDRFSAERTGGSVSTLTIQRTQQEDSAVYLCASSLNRVRASYGYTFGSGTRLTVV.

The chain employs TRBV4-2 and TRBJ1-6, with 8 bases fitting TRBD1. This CDR3 comprises 15 residues. Trimming took 2 bases from V and 10 from J; bases not matched to a gene: 7. Germline V gives CDR1 LGHNA, CDR2 YNFKEQ. DNA for the CDR3: TGTGCCAGCAGCCAAACGACAGGGGCTTTCTCACCCCTCCACTTT. This gives the protein CASSQTTGAFSPLHF.

The chain links TRBV5-1 to TRBJ2-2; TRBD2 matches at 12 bases. Trimming cost V 4 bases and J 5 bases; bases outside gene matches: 15. There are 19 residues in the CDR3. The germline V gene has CDR1 SGHRS and CDR2 YFSETQ. The CDR3, as DNA: TGCGCCAGCAGCCAGAGATATACACCGACTAGCGGGGGAACCGGGGAGCTGTTTTTT. The encoded protein is CASSQRYTPTSGGTGELFF.

DNA for the CDR3: TGCGCCAGCAGCTTGGCGAGGGGGGGTAATGAAAAACTGTTTTTT. It is translated as CASSLARGGNEKLFF. J is TRBJ1-4 and V is TRBV5-1; maybe TRBD1 (6 bases). Germline loops: CDR1 SGHRS, CDR2 YFSETQ. Trimming took 0 bases from V and 4 from J, leaving 10 bases between them. The CDR3 extends over 15 amino acids.

This sequence joins TRBV19 and TRBJ1-2; 8 positions match TRBD1. In germline, CDR1 is LNHDA, CDR2 SQIVND (reference sequence). The CDR3 is 13 amino acids. The junction had 6 bases not matched to a gene; V was cut back by 5 bases and J by 7 bases. CDR3 region: CASSAGQGGGYTF. The CDR3 DNA follows: TGTGCCAGTAGTGCAGGACAGGGTGGTGGCTACACCTTC.

This sequence joins TRBV4-2 and TRBJ1-1; TRBD1 matches 7 bases. CDR3 size: 18 residues. The V segment lost 0 bases and the J segment 1 base; nucleotides outside the gene matches: 11. CDR1 is LGHNA and CDR2 is YNFKEQ in the germline V gene. The DNA for the CDR3 is TGTGCCAGCAGCCAAGATCGGGAACCCGGGACAGCGAACACTGAAGCTTTCTTT. Translated: CASSQDREPGTANTEAFF.

As DNA, the CDR3 is TGTGCCAGCAGCGCGGCCCTTTCCTACGAGCAGTACTTC. Protein: CASSAALSYEQYF. The V and J genes are TRBV7-2 and TRBJ2-7; unclear D gene. V was cut by 5 bases and J by 1 base, with 9 bases left in between. The CDR3 is made up of 13 amino acids. The germline gives CDR1 SGHTA, CDR2 FQGNSA.

The V and J genes are TRBV6-5 and TRBJ2-7, with D possibly TRBD2 on 6 matching bases. CDR3 length: 14 amino acids. V lost 2 bases and J lost 6, with 14 bases in between. CDR1 MNHEY and CDR2 SVGAGI come from the germline V gene. The CDR3 spells CASSYPGRRAEQYF. Here the CDR3 DNA reads TGTGCCAGCAGTTACCCGGGCAGGAGGGCCGAGCAGTACTTC.

The V call is TRBV7-2, the J call TRBJ2-7; 8 bases align to TRBD2. V shed 5 bases and J 2 bases; nucleotides not matched to a gene: 11. This CDR3 has 16 residues. Germline V gene data show CDR1 as SGHTA and CDR2 as FQGNSA. The CDR3 DNA reads as TGTGCCAGCAGCCGCGGGGGCCCAGCGGGGGCCTACGAGCAGTACTTC. Protein product: CASSRGGPAGAYEQYF.

This clone appeared a few times. The rearrangement uses TRBV28 and TRBJ1-5; D gene unclear. CDR3 length: 11 residues. Germline V gives CDR1 MDHEN, CDR2 SYDVKM. Deletions cut 5 bases from V and 6 bases from J, with 5 bases between. In DNA, the CDR3 is TGTGCCAGCAGTGCCGGTCAGCCCCAGCATTTT. Its translation: CASSAGQPQHF.

The chain couples TRBV7-9 to TRBJ2-1; the match to TRBD2 covers 9 bases. Germline V CDR1 and CDR2: SEHNR, FQNEAQ (reference sequence). The V and J ends lost 3 bases and 8 bases, in that order; junction bases with no gene match: 8. The CDR3 runs 15 residues. CDR3 DNA: TGTGCCAGCAGCTTCGCGGGGGGGAATTCCCATGAGCAGTTCTTC. It codes for CASSFAGGNSHEQFF.

In the case of this clone: Its ends do not fully match the called genes, so a read error is possible. The rearrangement uses TRBV29-1 and TRBJ2-1; D gene ambiguous. The CDR3 contains 15 residues. Germline CDR1 SQVTM, CDR2 ANQGSEA. The CDR3 region is CSVAATAHGYSEQFF. The CDR3 DNA reads as TGCAGCGTTGCAGCTACAGCCCACGGCTACAGTGAGCAGTTCTTC.

The chain couples TRBV19 to TRBJ2-3; D perhaps matches TRBD2 (5 bases). CDR3 size: 16 residues. Trimming took off 10 bases at V and 0 bases at J, with 20 bases between the two ends. Germline CDR1 is LNHDA and CDR2 is SQIVND (reference sequence). CDR3 in DNA: TGTGCCACCCTAACGAGGGCCAGCGGAAGCACAGATACGCAGTATTTT. It specifies CATLTRASGSTDTQYF.